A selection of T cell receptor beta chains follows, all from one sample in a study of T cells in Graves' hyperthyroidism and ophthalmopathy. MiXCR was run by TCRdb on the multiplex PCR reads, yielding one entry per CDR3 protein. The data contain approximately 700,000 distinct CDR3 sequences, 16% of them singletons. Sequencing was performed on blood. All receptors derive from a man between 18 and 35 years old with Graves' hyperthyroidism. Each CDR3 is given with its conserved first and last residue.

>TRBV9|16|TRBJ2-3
CASGVGSGRSTDTQYF
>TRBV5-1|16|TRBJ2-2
CASSGGQGSNTGELFF
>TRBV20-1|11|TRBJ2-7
CSARVGYEQYF
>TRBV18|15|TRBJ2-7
CASSLRQGLTYEQYF
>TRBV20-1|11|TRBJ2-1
CSVSRVNEQFF
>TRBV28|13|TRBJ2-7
CASSQIPSSEQYF
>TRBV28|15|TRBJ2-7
CASTVPGTGPYEQYF
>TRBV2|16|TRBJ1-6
CASRSRESSYNSPLHF
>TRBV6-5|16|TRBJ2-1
CASSYSGTTPYNEQFF
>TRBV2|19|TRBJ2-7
CASSSGLAGIGGSSYEQYF
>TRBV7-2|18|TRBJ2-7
CASSYALPGTSLSYEQYF
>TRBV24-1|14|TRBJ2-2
CATSPRGVLGELFF
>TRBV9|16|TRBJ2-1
CASSVGTQRVYNEQFF
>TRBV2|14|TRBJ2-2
CASKSVMNTGELFF
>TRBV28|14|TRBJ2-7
CASSSGLLTYEQYF
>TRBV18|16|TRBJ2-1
CASSPFSKGASNEQFF
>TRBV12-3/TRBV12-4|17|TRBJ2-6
CASSLDYLVAGANVLTF
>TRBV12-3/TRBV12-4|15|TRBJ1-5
CASSSLRGLNQPQHF
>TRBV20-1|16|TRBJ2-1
CSARPPLGAGGNEQFF
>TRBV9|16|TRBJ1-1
CASTEFGTAGATEAFF
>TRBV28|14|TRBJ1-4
CASSGTGINEKLFF
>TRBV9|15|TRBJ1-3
CASSASASSGNTIYF
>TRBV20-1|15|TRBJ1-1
CSAFGDRETWTEAFF
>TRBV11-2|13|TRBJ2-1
CASSLGRFYEQFF